This T cell receptor beta chain was observed in a study of cytotoxic CD8 clonotypes in ibrutinib-treated CLL (dated by TCRdb to about 2021). Concerning the study at large: In this cohort, 15 patients were treatment-naive and roughly ten were relapsed/refractory, while around 18 had unmutated IGHV. Responses were partial in approximately 24 patients and complete in 2; after median approximately 67 months follow-up, 14 stayed in remission and 12 progressed. Response samples were obtained after a median of 12 months of treatment, with a range of roughly 6 to 40 months. On average, each sample had a few hundred thousand productive templates and approximately 89,000 productive rearrangements. Longitudinal samples were obtainable from about 30% of the roughly 86 participants in the trial. Cryopreserved peripheral blood mononuclear cells were obtained prior to treatment, at the time of response, and at either disease progression or sustained remission. Every sample from remission and from progressive disease was obtained while the patients were still on ibrutinib.

Points the paper makes about the study in general: Public clonotypes were rare and either shrank or stayed stable during treatment, and the rise in clonality at ibrutinib response reflected expansion of private clonotypes. At baseline, clonality was higher than in age-matched healthy donors and showed a strong correlation with circulating CD8+ T-cell counts. Clonality rose at ibrutinib response, remained stable during sustained remission, and dropped back toward baseline at progression. Sampling times were not matched between patients in sustained remission and patients whose disease was progressing, and lymph node repertoires were not examined.

Each clonotype received, on average, 10x coverage in deep resolution sequencing performed on a MiSeq, where the target depth lay between 1 in 1 million and 1 in 200,000 T cells. The immunoSEQ hsTCRB Kit was used to generate the TCR beta libraries. The paper's data handling went like this. ImmunoSEQ Data Assistant and ImmunoSEQ Analyzer were used for data analysis, and V, D and J genes were assigned according to IMGT definitions. Clonality was computed as one minus normalized Shannon entropy of productive rearrangement frequencies, ranging from 0 to 1. Only overrepresented clonotypes making up at least 0.05% of each patient's repertoire were included in the public clonotype analysis. About a dozen repertoires from age-matched healthy donors, obtained from immuneACCESS, served as clonality controls. The clones in this table, taken by TCRdb from immuneACCESS, are in-frame only. Not every clone is retained; where verified, under half of the shortfall comes from an unresolved V gene, and the cause of the rest is unknown. Clone size and V and J calls were adopted from that table, with D and trimming inferred from the DNA. This sample has more than 200,000 clones in its table, and roughly 74% of those were observed once. Less than 20% of the sample belongs to the ten largest clones.

The sample's time point label, decoded: approximately 25 months on ibrutinib. For TCR beta library preparation, roughly 2 micrograms of genomic DNA were extracted from the cryopreserved PBMCs. Longitudinal blood samples from CLL patients on ibrutinib monotherapy underwent high-throughput TCR beta sequencing. Patients were enrolled in a phase 2 open-label single-center ibrutinib monotherapy trial. V loses 1 base of germline sequence and J loses 5 bases, and the interval between the two ends is 5 bases. Taken from cysteine to phenylalanine, the CDR3 has 11 residues. Only the CDR3 region is kept as DNA, spanning 33 bases read in frame from base 1. In the germline V gene (reference sequence), CDR1 corresponds to DFQATT and CDR2 to SNEGSKA. Note on this clone: What antigen it recognizes has not been identified. The record has no base qualities; no much larger clone is one base away.

The sample here was PBMCs, taken after 24 months of ibrutinib treatment. Recombination connected TRBV20-1 to TRBJ1-1; the D gene identity is not certain. The clonotype was recovered from a human donor with chronic lymphocytic leukemia. The DNA reads as follows: TGCAGTGCTAGAGGAGGTACTGAAGCTTTCTTT. This translates into CSARGGTEAFF.